These T cell receptor beta chains were read from a single sample in a study of blood T cell dynamics during melanoma immunotherapy. Libraries were prepared by immunoSEQ multiplex PCR; TCRdb keeps only in-frame clonotypes and omits some of them. This repertoire shows about 10,000 clones, approximately 80% found once; its top ten account for about a fifth. The sample here was blood, taken from a patient treated with checkpoint blockade. The origin of the receptors is a human donor with melanoma. Each CDR3 is given with its conserved first and last residue. D genes are given only for firm matches. Some rows mark clone size as missing; the rest say once, few, many or name a class of expanded clone.

J	D	size	V	DNA	CDR3
TRBJ2-4	.	.	TRBV5-4	TGTGCCAGCAGCTACCCGGGACAATTAGCCAAAAACATTCAGTACTTC	CASSYPGQLAKNIQYF
TRBJ2-3	TRBD2	.	TRBV7-2	TGTGCCAGCAGCGGTAGGGGAGCGGGGCCCCGCACAGATACGCAGTATTTT	CASSGRGAGPRTDTQYF
TRBJ2-7	TRBD2	.	TRBV5-5	TGTGCCAGCAGCTTGGTAGGACTAGCGGGATTCCACGAGCAGTACTTC	CASSLVGLAGFHEQYF
TRBJ1-5	.	.	TRBV4-1	TGCGCCAGCAGCCAACCCAGGGAGGGTGGCAATCAGCCCCAGCATTTT	CASSQPREGGNQPQHF
TRBJ2-7	.	.	TRBV10-2	TGCGCCAGCGGTAGTGGACAAGTCACTGAGCAGTACTTC	CASGSGQVTEQYF
TRBJ2-2	TRBD1	.	TRBV28	TGTGCCAGCAGAAGGGACAGGGTGAACACCGGGGAGCTGTTTTTT	CASRRDRVNTGELFF
TRBJ1-5	TRBD1	.	TRBV10-3	TGTGCCATCAGTGAACAGGGGCACAATCAGCCCCAGCATTTT	CAISEQGHNQPQHF
TRBJ2-1	.	.	TRBV7-9	TGTGCCAGCAGCCCCAAGCGCCGACTAGGCAATGAGCAGTTCTTC	CASSPKRRLGNEQFF
TRBJ2-5	TRBD1	.	TRBV11-2	TGTGCCAGCAGCCTTTCAACGGGACAGGGGCAGACCCAGTACTTC	CASSLSTGQGQTQYF
TRBJ2-2	.	once	TRBV7-2	TGTGCCAGCAGCCCTGGGCCACCTACCGGGGAGCTGTTTTTT	CASSPGPPTGELFF
TRBJ1-1	.	.	TRBV7-9	TGTGCCAGCAGCAAGGGGAACACTGAAGCTTTCTTT	CASSKGNTEAFF
TRBJ1-3	.	.	TRBV6-1	TGTGCCAGCAGTGTTCGGGACGCATCTGGAAACACCATATATTTT	CASSVRDASGNTIYF
TRBJ2-7	TRBD2	.	TRBV27	TGTGCCAGCAGTTTATCACGGACTAGCGGACCCTACGAGCAGTACTTC	CASSLSRTSGPYEQYF
TRBJ1-2	TRBD1	.	TRBV9	TGTGCCAGCAGCGCGGACCGGGACAGCTATGGCTACACCTTC	CASSADRDSYGYTF
TRBJ1-5	.	.	TRBV30	TGTGCCTGGAGTGAAGTGGGATGGAATCAGCCCCAGCATTTT	CAWSEVGWNQPQHF
TRBJ1-2	TRBD1	.	TRBV28	TGTGCCAGCAGAGCACGGGACAGGTTACCTTATGGCTACACCTTC	CASRARDRLPYGYTF